This entry concerns a single T cell receptor beta chain. The clone's antigen remains unknown. The input lacks base qualities; no much larger clone sits a single base away. The immunoSEQ Assay, a bias-controlled multiplex PCR, was used to amplify TCRbeta CDR3 regions from genomic DNA. As for how the authors treated the data: The number of nucleated cells in each sample was estimated from the amplification of reference gene primers within the assay. Sequence reads were collapsed and filtered to measure the absolute abundance of every unique TCRbeta CDR3 rearrangement. Productive Simpson clonality was computed per sample as the square root of Simpson's diversity index over productive rearrangements. TCRdb obtained this table from immuneACCESS and retained in-frame rearrangements with V and J assigned. These tables miss some clones; where compared with another copy, unresolved V genes account for less than half of the shortfall, and the remainder is unexplained. V, J and clone size are taken as reported in that table, and D and trimming were inferred from the DNA itself. The sample includes 150,000 to 200,000 clones, with 84% observed a single time. The leading ten clones occupy approximately 8% of the sample.

CDR1 and CDR2 are drawn from the germline V gene: SGHDT, YYEEEE. The CDR3 runs 14 amino acids, cysteine and phenylalanine included. The DNA shown is the 42-base CDR3, in frame from base 1. After removal of 1 base from V and 5 bases from J, the junction retains 3 bases not matched to a gene. The sample is drawn from a study of blood T cell repertoires in COVID-19 (dated by TCRdb to 2020 to 2022). Background on the whole study: Collaborator samples came from the United States, Italy and Spain and covered acute and convalescent phases of COVID-19. The prospective study material was composed of cDNA or gDNA derived from T cells, B-cell-depleted T cells, or PBMCs. Deeply sampled blood TCRbeta repertoires from subjects exposed to, actively infected with, or recovered from COVID-19 were included in the dataset. A freely available public database, intended as a resource for researchers studying the immune response to SARS-CoV-2, is where the repertoires were released. The samples were drawn from the first 160 participants of the ongoing ImmuneRACE study and from under 1,500 subjects provided by 6 global collaborators. Nearly every sample came with metadata listing a de-identified subject ID, COVID-19 status, age in years and sex. Where available, HLA class I and class II types were obtained from metadata supplied by the sample provider rather than from assay-based typing.

The investigation overall reported the following: The amount of clinical and demographic metadata varied by source and participant and was provided uncurated.

Enrolling through a virtual design, the prospective study's participants ranged in age from roughly 18 to 100 years and lived across more than 20 United States geographic areas. In the prospective study, cohorts were assigned on the basis of participant-reported clinical history obtained from a screening survey and a study questionnaire. ImmuneRACE Cohort 3 recovered participants were defined by two consecutive negative NP/OP PCR tests, healthcare professional clearance, or symptom resolution. In the prospective study, mobile phlebotomists collected whole blood, serum and a nasopharyngeal or oropharyngeal swab from each participant. Prospective study participants could optionally give additional blood draws and questionnaires over an approximately two-month period. Prospective study blood samples were shipped either frozen or at room temperature before DNA extraction.

Specimen: PBMCs or T cells enriched from blood (not recorded which). The receptor was isolated from a woman aged 50 to 60 who had recovered from COVID-19. The chain is made from TRBV5-6 and TRBJ2-7; TRBD1 agrees with 10 junctional bases. The DNA sequence is TGTGCCAGCAGCTTGAAGGGACAGGGGAACGAGCAGTACTTC. It codes for CASSLKGQGNEQYF.